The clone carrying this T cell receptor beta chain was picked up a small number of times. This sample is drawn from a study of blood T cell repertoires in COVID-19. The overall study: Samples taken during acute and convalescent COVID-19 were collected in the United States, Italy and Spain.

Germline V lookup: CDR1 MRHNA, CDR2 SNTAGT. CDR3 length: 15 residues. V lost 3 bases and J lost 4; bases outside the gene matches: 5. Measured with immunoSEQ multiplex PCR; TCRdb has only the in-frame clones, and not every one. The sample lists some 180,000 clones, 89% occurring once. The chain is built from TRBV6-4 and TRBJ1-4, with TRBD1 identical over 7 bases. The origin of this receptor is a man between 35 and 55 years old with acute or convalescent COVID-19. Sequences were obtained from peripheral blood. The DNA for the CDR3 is TGTGCCAGCAGTGAAACGACAGGGTATAATGAAAAACTGTTTTTT. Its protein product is CASSETTGYNEKLFF.